What follows is one TCR beta chain and its context. This entry is derived from a study of cytotoxic CD8 clonotypes in ibrutinib-treated CLL. As for the study in general: Recorded responses included about 25 partial and 2 complete; following median approximately 68 months, roughly 15 stayed remitted and roughly twelve progressed. Timing of response sample collection was a median roughly 11 months after treatment start, with a range of 6 to 36.

Assay used: immunoSEQ multiplex PCR; TCRdb lists only in-frame clones, some missing. Of 200,000 or so clones listed, roughly three quarters are singletons. Trimming at V came to 2 bases and at J to 0 bases, leaving 1 base not matched to a gene. Germline lookup yields CDR1 MNHEY and CDR2 SVGAGI. The CDR3 is 14 amino acids. The sample was PBMCs, taken after 12 months of ibrutinib treatment. This sequence joins TRBV6-5 and TRBJ2-7, with TRBD1 matching 7 bases. This TCR derives from a human donor with chronic lymphocytic leukemia. CDR3 protein: CASSYDRDSYEQYF. The CDR3 DNA reads as TGTGCCAGCAGTTACGACAGGGACTCCTACGAGCAGTACTTC.